Listed here are 5 T cell receptor beta chains from one sample, sequenced in a study of STAT3 mutations in large granular lymphocyte leukemia. Assay: immunoSEQ multiplex PCR; the TCRdb copy retains only in-frame clones and omits some. The sample lists about 5,000 clones, 70% to 90% occurring once. These receptors lack a known antigen. General study points: Every T-cell large granular lymphocyte leukemia patient had at least one immunodominant TCR beta clonotype.

Material: PBMCs. All receptors derive from a human donor with T large granular lymphocyte leukemia. Some clones in this sample may be carry-over from other donors' samples.

The V call is TRBV7-9, the J call TRBJ1-4, with D maybe TRBD1 (5 bases). The CDR3 sequence is 14 residues long. From germline, CDR1 is SEHNR and CDR2 FQNEAQ (reference sequence). The V end was cut by 1 base, the J end by 8 bases, with 11 bases between. This CDR3 is CASSLVRGEEKLFF. CDR3 coding DNA: TGTGCCAGCAGCTTAGTTAGGGGTGAGGAAAAACTGTTTTTT. The entire variable domain, with the rest obtained from reference TRBV7-9 and TRBJ1-4, is as follows: DTGVSQNPRHKITKRGQNVTFRCDPISEHNRLYWYRQTLGQGPEFLTYFQNEAQLEKSRLLSDRFSAERPKGSFSTLEIQRTEQGDSAMYLCASSLVRGEEKLFFGSGTQLSVL.

The CDR3 DNA follows: TGTGCCAGCATCATAGGGACCGAGGCTTTCTTT. As protein: CASIIGTEAFF. V gene TRBV6-6 combines with J gene TRBJ1-1; D is possibly TRBD1 (5 bases). Between the trimmed V and J ends, which lost 7 bases and 11 bases, there was a span of 14 bases. The CDR3 is 11 residues long. Germline CDR1 is MNHNY and CDR2 is SVGAGI (reference sequence).

This clone was seen a single time. This rearrangement joins TRBV5-1 to TRBJ1-4; 8 positions match TRBD1. CDR3 length: 13 residues. With 4 bases clipped from V and 7 bases from J, the junction kept 3 bases outside the gene matches. The germline CDR1 and CDR2 sequences are SGHRS and YFSETQ. CDR3 residues: CASSLGQGEKLFF. The CDR3 coding sequence is TGCGCCAGCAGCCTTGGACAGGGTGAAAAACTGTTTTTT. Together with reference TRBV5-1 and TRBJ1-4, the CDR3 gives the full variable domain: KAGVTQTPRYLIKTRGQQVTLSCSPISGHRSVSWYQQTPGQGLQFLFEYFSETQRNKGNFPGRFSGRQFSNSRSEMNVSTLELGDSALYLCASSLGQGEKLFFGSGTQLSVL.

The rearrangement uses TRBV18 and TRBJ2-5; the match to TRBD2 covers 9 bases. Germline CDR1 is KGHSH and CDR2 is LQKENI. With 1 base clipped from V and 5 bases from J, the junction kept 5 bases outside the gene matches. The CDR3 is 15 amino acids. CDR3 sequence reads: CASSPLAGAGETQYF. CDR3 nucleotides: TGTGCCAGCTCACCACTAGCGGGAGCGGGGGAGACCCAGTACTTC.

The CDR3 loop is CASSLSVAGAYEQYF. CDR3 nucleotides: TGTGCCAGCAGTTTATCGGTAGCGGGGGCCTACGAGCAGTACTTC. V usage is TRBV27 and J usage is TRBJ2-7; 9 bases match TRBD2. Germline values: CDR1 MNHEY, CDR2 SMNVEV (reference sequence). The CDR3 extends over 15 amino acids. V lost 0 bases and J lost 2; bases outside the gene matches: 2.